This note documents a single T cell receptor beta chain sequence. Its antigen is not identified. The source of the sample is a study of chemoradiotherapy in HPV16-positive cancers. Across the study: A couple of HPV16-positive patients' cells yielded candidate HPV-specific clones and common motifs. Findings and caveats of the study: The functional HPV-specific definition rests on just a couple of HPV16-positive patients. Better recurrence-free survival went with HPV-responsive T-cell expansion in HPV16-positive patients. Non-HPV-specific T cells did not expand in tumors during treatment, whereas candidate HPV-specific clones and E7-related motifs did.

This table comes from immunoSEQ multiplex PCR, and its TCRdb copy is limited to in-frame clones, with some not included. The repertoire includes about 7,000 clones, around 79% of them detected once, and around 3.5% sits in the top ten. This CDR3 comprises 15 residues. The V end lost 0 bases, the J end lost 0 bases, and 9 bases lay between the germline ends. Germline lookup yields CDR1 KGHSH and CDR2 LQKENI. The TCR originated in a human donor with HPV-associated anogenital cancer. The rearrangement links TRBV18 to TRBJ2-7; D is unclear. The sample was acquired from a patient who underwent chemoradiotherapy. CDR3 in DNA: TGTGCCAGCTCACCACCCGGCGGAAGCTCCTACGAGCAGTACTTC. Translation: CASSPPGGSSYEQYF.